This entry is about one TCR beta chain. Profiling relied on immunoSEQ multiplex PCR, and the TCRdb table lists in-frame clones only, not all of them. Here the sample spans fewer than 100,000 clones, 75% to 90% being singletons. Germline V lookup: CDR1 SGHDT, CDR2 YYEEEE. This CDR3 has 16 residues. Trimming took 2 bases from V and 2 from J; bases not matched to a gene: 6. This sample is part of a study of technical replicates of blood from a few donors. Sequencing input: T cells isolated from PBMCs. The TCR comes from a human donor in good health. The rearrangement links TRBV5-6 to TRBJ2-3, with 9 bases aligning to TRBD2. The CDR3 spells CASSLRASGNTDTQYF. The CDR3, as DNA: TGTGCCAGCAGCTTAAGGGCTAGCGGGAACACAGATACGCAGTATTTT.